Sequencing of this T cell receptor beta chain was carried out in a study of CD8 T cells in ankylosing spondylitis. General study findings and limits: Existing reports had already noted some motif variants in reactive arthritis synovial fluid and blood. Ankylosing spondylitis blood seemed to carry a telltale TCR beta motif made of about 8 highly homologous variants. Within matched ankylosing spondylitis synovial fluid, disease-linked clones were reportedly significantly enriched. Disease-linked clones proved CD8+ and comparatively uncommon in peripheral blood.

Preparation of TCR beta libraries was done by quantitative 5'-RACE with molecular barcodes. TCRdb used MiXCR to reprocess the 5' RACE reads, holding one entry per CDR3 protein. Among some 400,000 distinct CDR3 sequences, 20% to 25% were seen once, and the ten largest hold about 16%. This clonotype was detected a few times. What it binds is unknown. The germline gives CDR1 MNHEY, CDR2 SVGAGI. There are 13 residues in the CDR3. The V and J ends lost 1 base and 6 bases respectively, with 7 bases between them. The source material was blood, either unsorted or a sorted T cell fraction (not recorded which). The TCR sequence derives from a male donor with ankylosing spondylitis. The gene calls are TRBV6-5 and TRBJ2-1; unclear D gene. The CDR3 bases are TGTGCCAGCAGTTACTGGCAGAGCAATGAGCAGTTCTTC. Its translation: CASSYWQSNEQFF.